The 15 T cell receptor beta chains in this list originate from one sample, sequenced in a study of post-analysis software for immune sequencing data (dated by TCRdb to 2013 to 2016). Libraries were made using PCR. These reads were obtained on an Illumina HiSeq 2500. To reduce PCR and sequencing biases, unique molecular identifiers were incorporated into the TCR beta cDNA libraries. TCRdb reprocessed the public reads (quality trimming at Q25 with fastp, clone calling with MiXCR) and kept in-frame beta chains. Entries are consolidated by CDR3 protein sequence, retaining the most common genes and DNA. The sample profile shows roughly 540,000 distinct CDR3 sequences; approximately 34% of them were found once. Approximately 6% of the sample lies in the top ten. These receptors lack a known antigen. Findings and caveats that apply to the study as a whole: Patients showed significantly higher frequencies than controls for roughly 5 TRBV segments, among them TRBV5-6, TRBV5-1 and TRBV20-1.

What was sequenced was blood. These receptors all stem from a girl aged 2-17 years with multiple sclerosis.

This chain links TRBV5-6 with TRBJ1-6, with D possibly matching TRBD1 (5 bases). V lost 4 bases and J lost 7, with 12 bases in between. The CDR3 covers 14 residues. Germline V lookup: CDR1 SGHDT, CDR2 YYEEEE. CDR3 loop: CASSPRDGNSPLHF. The CDR3 DNA reads TGTGCCAGCAGCCCCCGGGACGGGAATTCACCCCTCCACTTT.

This chain connects TRBV20-1 to TRBJ1-1; D may be TRBD1 (5 bases). Germline V gene data show CDR1 as DFQATT and CDR2 as SNEGSKA (reference sequence). The CDR3 spans 14 residues. Trimming stripped 6 bases from V and 0 bases from J, with 14 bases between. The CDR3 region has the DNA TGCAGTGCCAGCGGGGCAGGGATGAACACTGAAGCTTTCTTT. Translated: CSASGAGMNTEAFF.

The rearrangement joins TRBV24-1 to TRBJ2-3; 10 bases fit TRBD1. This CDR3 is 16 amino acids long. Trimming at V came to 4 bases and at J to 1 base, leaving 4 bases not matched to a gene. CDR1 is KGHDR, CDR2 SFDVKD, per germline. CDR3 residues: CATSEPGTGGTDTQYF. The CDR3 coding sequence is TGTGCCACCAGTGAACCCGGGACAGGGGGCACAGATACGCAGTATTTT.

This clonotype was recorded a few times. The V gene is TRBV20-1, the J gene TRBJ2-5, with 9 bases aligning to TRBD2. The germline gives CDR1 DFQATT, CDR2 SNEGSKA (reference sequence). The CDR3 consists of 15 residues. With V trimmed by 5 bases and J by 2 bases, 9 bases remained unmatched. CDR3 residues: CSAVSVAGVQETQYF. The CDR3 DNA reads TGCAGTGCTGTCTCCGTAGCGGGGGTACAAGAGACCCAGTACTTC.

This chain links TRBV11-2 with TRBJ2-1; perhaps TRBD1 as D (6 bases). V shed 5 bases and J shed 3 bases, with 17 bases lying between them. The CDR3 spans 16 residues. Germline V gene lookup returns CDR1 SGHAT and CDR2 FQNNGV. The CDR3 loop is CASSHVWGPLYNEQFF. The CDR3, as DNA: TGTGCCAGCAGCCACGTATGGGGGCCTCTCTACAATGAGCAGTTCTTC.

The gene calls are TRBV18 and TRBJ1-4; possible D gene TRBD1, 6 bases. Per germline, CDR1 KGHSH and CDR2 LQKENI. The ends were cut back, 0 bases at V and 5 bases at J, with 10 bases in the middle. There are 15 residues in the CDR3. The CDR3 loop is CASSPPTGPNEKLFF. The CDR3 nucleotides read TGTGCCAGCTCACCACCGACAGGACCAAATGAAAAACTGTTTTTT.

This clonotype was observed a few times. V is TRBV27 and J is TRBJ2-3, with a tentative D call TRBD2 (6 bases). From germline, CDR1 is MNHEY and CDR2 SMNVEV (reference sequence). This CDR3 has 14 amino acids. The ends were cut back, 6 bases at V and 2 bases at J, with 12 bases in the middle. The CDR3 protein is CASSWDSDTDTQYF. The DNA for the CDR3 is TGTGCCAGCAGCTGGGACTCCGACACAGATACGCAGTATTTT.

The V and J genes are TRBV28 and TRBJ1-1, with D hard to call. Trimming removed 3 bases at V and 3 bases at J, with 11 bases between. The V gene's germline CDR1 is MDHEN and CDR2 SYDVKM. The CDR3 has 14 amino acids. The DNA of the CDR3 is TGTGCCAGCAGTTTCTTACAGACGGACACTGAAGCTTTCTTT. Residues: CASSFLQTDTEAFF.

The chain has TRBV29-1 and TRBJ2-6; possibly TRBD2 for D (5 bases). This CDR3 is 16 amino acids long. The V gene lost 3 bases and the J gene lost 0 bases, with 12 bases spanning the gap. Per germline, CDR1 SQVTM and CDR2 ANQGSEA. For the CDR3, the DNA is TGCAGCGTTGAGGAGGACCCTATCTCTGGGGCCAACGTCCTGACTTTC. It is translated as CSVEEDPISGANVLTF.

This clonotype was recorded a few times. This sequence joins TRBV20-1 and TRBJ2-1; D not certain. The CDR3 contains 12 residues. The germline CDR1 and CDR2 sequences are DFQATT and SNEGSKA (reference sequence). V lost 6 bases, J lost 9 bases, and 15 bases lay in between. CDR3 residues: CSAGHIVTEQFF. The CDR3 DNA follows: TGCAGTGCGGGCCACATCGTTACTGAGCAGTTCTTC.

In its sample, this clonotype was seen a few times. The DNA for the CDR3 is TGTGCCAGCAGCCGCGGGGTGGCCACAGGTGGCTATGGCTACACCTTC. It specifies CASSRGVATGGYGYTF. The V call is TRBV5-8, the J call TRBJ1-2; TRBD1 might be the D (5 bases). There are 16 residues in the CDR3. Deletions cut 4 bases from V and 4 bases from J, with 20 bases between. Per the germline V gene, CDR1 is SGHTS and CDR2 is YDEGEE.

The chain links TRBV13 to TRBJ2-1; maybe TRBD1 (6 bases). Germline CDR1 reads PRHDT; CDR2 reads FYEKMQ (reference sequence). The CDR3 sequence is 15 residues long. V lost 2 bases and J lost 13, with 21 bases in between. In DNA form, the CDR3 reads TGTGCCAGCAGCTTACGGACAGCAACTCAAGAGACCCAGTTCTTC. Translated: CASSLRTATQETQFF.

The rearrangement joins TRBV20-1 to TRBJ1-5, with no clear D. This CDR3 contains 14 residues. V lost 3 bases to trimming and J lost 1 base, with 10 bases between them. CDR1 and CDR2 from the germline V gene are DFQATT and SNEGSKA (reference sequence). The DNA of the CDR3 is TGCAGTGCTAGTAGGCGGCTGAGCAATCAGCCCCAGCATTTT. Residues: CSASRRLSNQPQHF.

The chain links TRBV4-1 to TRBJ2-1; D is tentatively TRBD1 or TRBD2 (6 bases each). Trimming removed 9 bases at V and 0 bases at J, with 18 bases between. This CDR3 contains 16 residues. Germline lookup yields CDR1 MGHRA and CDR2 YSYEKL. CDR3 bases: TGCGCCAGTGAGGGGGGACCCGGGGGCTCCTACAATGAGCAGTTCTTC. Protein sequence: CASEGGPGGSYNEQFF.

The chain recombines TRBV4-2 with TRBJ1-1; weak D call: TRBD1 (5 bases). CDR3 length: 12 amino acids. The ends were cut back, 5 bases at V and 6 bases at J, with 10 bases in the middle. Germline V lookup: CDR1 LGHNA, CDR2 YNFKEQ. CDR3 in DNA: TGTGCCAGCAGCATAGACAGCTCTGAAGCTTTCTTT. Translation gives CASSIDSSEAFF.